The following is a TCR beta chain sequence with its context. V lost 3 bases and J 11 bases, leaving 17 bases between the germline ends. Germline V gene data show CDR1 as SGDLS and CDR2 as YYNGEE. The CDR3 spans 13 residues. Generated by immunoSEQ multiplex PCR, the TCRdb table keeps only in-frame clones and is missing some. The sample records 45,000 to 60,000 clones, approximately 90% being singletons. The entry originates in a study of T cell changes during pregnancy in multiple sclerosis. The TCR comes from a female donor with multiple sclerosis, enrolled in a pregnancy study. The V gene is TRBV9, the J gene TRBJ1-1, with D perhaps TRBD1 (6 bases). Sequences were derived from peripheral blood, sampled in the first trimester of pregnancy. The CDR3, as DNA: TGTGCCAGCAGCGGTGGGGGGGGGCGTTGGGCTTTCTTT. Translation: CASSGGGGRWAFF.